One T cell receptor (beta chain) is described in this entry. Its antigen remains unidentified. This record comes from a study of T-cell memory formation after mild COVID-19. Study details: Largely donor-specific sequence clusters came from a couple of donors. Findings and caveats of the study: Whereas later expanders leaned CD4+, clones contracting day 15 to 85 showed a balanced CD4/CD8 makeup.

Each CDR3 protein is one row after TCRdb ran MiXCR on the 5' RACE reads. Seen here are some 210,000 distinct CDR3 sequences, more than 25% observed once, and the top ten hold roughly 10%. Trimming shortened V by 6 bases and J by 0 bases, and 18 bases separated the two germline ends. Germline CDR1 reads SNHLY; CDR2 reads FYNNEI. The CDR3 has 17 amino acids. The sequenced sample was PBMCs or a T cell subset sorted from them (not recorded which). V and J are TRBV2 and TRBJ2-4; tentatively, D is TRBD1 or TRBD2 (5 bases each). The receptor was isolated from an adult woman who had mild COVID-19 (a few samples of this study predate the infection). Cell type and time point are not known. The CDR3 protein is CASRGVQGEGAKNIQYF. The CDR3 nucleotides are TGTGCCAGCAGGGGAGTTCAGGGAGAGGGAGCCAAAAACATTCAGTACTTC.